The source of this T cell receptor (beta chain) is a study of tumor-infiltrating lymphocytes in primary liver carcinoma. Study-level background: Stage T1-T3 N0M0 tumors spanned about 4.2 to 11 cm.

The study, taken as a whole, reports: Tumor samples exhibited a significantly greater top-250-clone fraction than blood samples (p = 0.039). All five tumor regions shared only about 7.5-24% of top clones.

With respect to this clonotype: Its target is not known. Germline and junction disagree at one end, which may indicate a read error.

Without any cell sorting, roughly 20-30 mg of bulk tissue yielded co-extracted RNA and DNA. Tumor samples all exceeded 90% viable tumor cells. Researchers generated TCR beta cDNA from approximately 450 ng of total RNA, relying on a constant-region primer. Modified slightly, ARM-PCR produced TCR beta libraries over three nested multiplex PCR rounds. TCRdb re-called the multiplex PCR reads through MiXCR, storing one row per CDR3 protein. The sample lists tens of thousands of distinct CDR3 sequences; around 64% were seen once. Source material: liver tumor tissue from sampling region 2. Described subset: tumor region T2, inferior pole. This TCR was recovered from a man between 40 and 49 years old with primary liver carcinoma and hepatitis B virus infection.

This CDR3 is CASSYLTGTGRVLETQHF. CDR3 in DNA: TGTGCCAGCAGTTACTTAACCGGGACAGGGAGGGTCCTAGAGACCCAGCACTTC. The rearrangement links TRBV6-5 to TRBJ2-5; 9 bases fit TRBD1. Germline V CDR1 and CDR2: MNHEY, SVGAGI. The CDR3 loop spans 18 amino acids.